Following are 30 T cell receptor beta chains from one sample sequenced in a study of T cell repertoires in cytomegalovirus infection. These receptors' antigens are unknown. TCRdb ran MiXCR on the reads and lists one entry per CDR3 protein. The repertoire consists of 450,000 to 650,000 distinct CDR3 sequences, with 40% occurring once and the leading ten covering around 48%. The sample consisted of cultured PBMCs, taken from culture after CMV antigen stimulation. Source of these receptors: a human donor in good health (CMV status not recorded). Some clones in this sample may be carry-over from other donors' samples.

The table lists this clonotype with a few counts. This chain links TRBV7-2 with TRBJ1-1; D is perhaps TRBD1 (5 bases). Germline V gene data show CDR1 as SGHTA and CDR2 as FQGNSA. Trimming stripped 2 bases from V and 0 bases from J, with 13 bases between. CDR3 size: 16 residues. The CDR3 DNA follows: TGTGCCAGCAGCTTACGAACAGGACCTATGAACACTGAAGCTTTCTTT. Its translation: CASSLRTGPMNTEAFF.

This clonotype was found a few times. The CDR3 loop is CASRFFEGGADTQYF. DNA for the CDR3: TGTGCCAGCAGATTTTTTGAGGGGGGGGCAGATACGCAGTATTTT. This sequence joins TRBV7-8 and TRBJ2-3; D may be TRBD2 (7 bases). The V gene lost 6 bases and the J gene lost 4 bases, with 17 bases spanning the gap. Germline assignment: CDR1 SGHVS and CDR2 FQNEAQ. This CDR3 spans 15 amino acids.

The chain recombines TRBV29-1 with TRBJ1-1, with TRBD1 as a possible D gene (5 bases). V was shortened by 6 bases and J by 6 bases, with 17 bases between the two germline ends. This CDR3 spans 13 amino acids. Germline-derived CDR1 and CDR2 are SQVTM and ANQGSEA. CDR3 loop: CSVARGGDAEAFF. CDR3 in DNA: TGCAGCGTAGCGCGCGGGGGTGACGCTGAAGCTTTCTTT.

The chain joins TRBV4-3 to TRBJ2-3; the D gene is possibly TRBD1 (6 bases). Germline values: CDR1 LGHNA, CDR2 YSLEER. The V end was cut by 4 bases, the J end by 9 bases, with 14 bases between. The CDR3 runs to 13 residues. DNA for the CDR3: TGCGCCAGCAGCCCTAGCCCACAGGGAACGCAGTATTTT. Encoded protein: CASSPSPQGTQYF.

The chain uses TRBV11-2 and TRBJ2-5; TRBD2 agrees at 7 bases. The CDR3 sequence is 17 residues long. The junction had 10 bases not matched to a gene; V was cut back by 3 bases and J by 0 bases. Per the germline V gene, CDR1 is SGHAT and CDR2 is FQNNGV. This chain's CDR3 is CASSFAFLAEHQETQYF. CDR3 bases: TGTGCCAGCAGCTTCGCCTTTCTAGCGGAACACCAAGAGACCCAGTACTTC.

In nucleotides, the CDR3 is TGTGCCAGCAGCTTATGGGACGGGGAGCTGTTTTTT. Translating it yields CASSLWDGELFF. The V and J genes are TRBV7-7 and TRBJ2-2; D ambiguous. V was cut by 2 bases and J by 7 bases, with 5 bases left in between. The CDR3 covers 12 residues. Germline V gene lookup returns CDR1 SSHAT and CDR2 FNYEAQ (reference sequence).

This clonotype was detected ten times or more. The genes are TRBV7-2 and TRBJ2-2, with D possibly matching TRBD2 (6 bases). V shed 2 bases and J shed 0 bases, with 13 bases lying between them. This CDR3 has 17 residues. Per germline, CDR1 SGHTA and CDR2 FQGNSA. The CDR3: CASSLFPGSANTGELFF. Written as DNA, the CDR3 is TGTGCCAGCAGCTTATTCCCCGGGAGCGCGAACACCGGGGAGCTGTTTTTT.

This clonotype showed up just a few times. V usage is TRBV7-2 and J usage is TRBJ2-7, with D uncertain. Trimming removed 0 bases at V and 2 bases at J, with 8 bases between. The CDR3 runs to 14 residues. CDR1 is SGHTA and CDR2 is FQGNSA in the germline V gene. The CDR3 is CASSLAGMAYEQYF. CDR3 DNA sequence: TGTGCCAGCAGCTTAGCAGGGATGGCCTACGAGCAGTACTTC.

V and J are TRBV7-9 and TRBJ2-5, with D maybe TRBD2 (6 bases). Germline CDR1 and CDR2: SEHNR and FQNEAQ (reference sequence). The V end was cut by 4 bases, the J end by 5 bases, with 14 bases between. CDR3 length equals 14 residues. CDR3 amino acids: CASSSPPGGETQYF. The CDR3, as DNA: TGTGCCAGCAGCTCGCCGCCTGGGGGGGAGACCCAGTACTTC.

This clonotype was observed a few times. The chain is built from TRBV6-1 and TRBJ2-3; D gene uncertain. V was shortened by 2 bases and J by 4 bases, with 13 bases between the two germline ends. The germline V gene encodes CDR1 MNHNS and CDR2 SASEGT. The CDR3 sequence is 15 residues long. The CDR3 coding sequence is TGTGCCAGCAGTGAACAGGATCTAGTCGCAGATACGCAGTATTTT. It specifies CASSEQDLVADTQYF.

In its sample, this clonotype was seen once. This chain joins TRBV4-1 and TRBJ2-3, with TRBD2 matching 7 bases. With 1 base clipped from V and 2 bases from J, the junction kept 6 bases outside the gene matches. The germline gives CDR1 MGHRA, CDR2 YSYEKL. CDR3 length: 16 amino acids. The CDR3 DNA reads TGCGCCAGCAGCCAAGGGACGGGGGGTTCCACAGATACGCAGTATTTT. Translating it yields CASSQGTGGSTDTQYF.

The rearrangement uses TRBV7-8 and TRBJ2-1; a possible D gene is TRBD1 (6 bases). The CDR3 has 13 residues. Germline V gives CDR1 SGHVS, CDR2 FQNEAQ. The ends were cut back, 2 bases at V and 8 bases at J, with 10 bases in the middle. CDR3 in DNA: TGTGCCAGCAGCTTAAGGGGGATGCATGAGCAGTTCTTC. This sequence encodes CASSLRGMHEQFF.

The chain employs TRBV19 and TRBJ2-2; 10 nucleotides match TRBD1. The germline V gene encodes CDR1 LNHDA and CDR2 SQIVND (reference sequence). The CDR3 extends over 13 amino acids. J lost 6 bases, V lost 10 bases, and 5 bases had no gene match. Here the CDR3 reads CAIGTGESGELFF. CDR3 DNA sequence: TGTGCCATAGGGACAGGGGAGTCCGGGGAGCTGTTTTTT.

As concerns this clonotype: A much larger clone sits a single nucleotide away, making a read error possible. This sequence joins TRBV7-2 and TRBJ2-1; D is perhaps TRBD2 (6 bases). From germline, CDR1 is SGHTA and CDR2 FQGNSA. The CDR3 has 15 amino acids. The CDR3 bases are TGTGCCAGCAGCTCCCGGGGACTCTTTAACAATGAGCAGTTATTC. It is translated as CASSSRGLFNNEQLF. Supplemented by reference TRBV7-2 and TRBJ2-1, the full variable domain reads GAGVSQSPSNKVTEKGKDVELRCDPISGHTALYWYRQSLGQGLEFLIYFQGNSAPDKSGLPSDRFSAERTGGSVSTLTIQRTQQEDSAVYLCASSSRGLFNNEQLFGPGTRLTVL.

This clonotype has just a few counts. The chain is built from TRBV5-5 and TRBJ1-4; D is uncertain. Per germline, CDR1 SGHKS and CDR2 YYEKEE (reference sequence). V gave up 1 base and J gave up 2 bases, with 9 bases separating them. The CDR3 length is 15 residues. The CDR3 DNA sequence: TGTGCCAGCAGCTTGCGGGAAGGGACTAATGAAAAACTGTTTTTT. Its protein is CASSLREGTNEKLFF. Using reference TRBV5-5 and TRBJ1-4 for the parts outside the CDR3, the full variable domain is DAGVTQSPTHLIKTRGQQVTLRCSPISGHKSVSWYQQVLGQGPQFIFQYYEKEERGRGNFPDRFSARQFPNYSSELNVNALLLGDSALYLCASSLREGTNEKLFFGSGTQLSVL.

The V gene is TRBV4-1, the J gene TRBJ1-4; maybe TRBD1 (5 bases). In germline, CDR1 is MGHRA, CDR2 YSYEKL. V lost 1 base and J 0 bases, leaving 15 bases between the germline ends. This CDR3 is built from 18 residues. CDR3 protein: CASSQAGLGAATNEKLFF. CDR3 in DNA: TGCGCCAGCAGCCAAGCAGGTTTAGGGGCTGCAACTAATGAAAAACTGTTTTTT.

This clonotype is a singleton in its sample. This rearrangement joins TRBV11-2 to TRBJ2-1; possibly TRBD1 or TRBD2 for D (5 bases each). CDR3 length equals 17 residues. Trimming shortened V by 3 bases and J by 5 bases, and 20 bases separated the two germline ends. Germline lookup yields CDR1 SGHAT and CDR2 FQNNGV. CDR3 loop: CASSLEVGTGLNNEQFF. CDR3 bases: TGTGCCAGCAGCTTGGAAGTTGGGACCGGACTGAACAATGAGCAGTTCTTC.

In the case of this clonotype: This may be a read error: a much more frequent sequence differs by one nucleotide. The conserved closing phenylalanine or tryptophan is absent in this CDR3, likely reflecting a read error. The chain employs TRBV7-2 and TRBJ2-5; TRBD2 aligns across 8 bases. CDR1 is SGHTA, CDR2 FQGNSA, per germline. The CDR3 is 14 residues long. The J segment lost 1 base and the V segment lost 6 bases, leaving 4 bases of the junction unmatched. The CDR3 coding sequence is TGTGCCAGCAGGCCGGGGGGGTTCCAAGAGACCCAGTACTTA. It specifies CASRPGGFQETQYL.

The chain is built from TRBV7-4 and TRBJ2-1, with TRBD2 matching over 8 bases. The V gene's germline CDR1 is SGHVT and CDR2 SQSDAQ. With 4 bases clipped from V and 8 bases from J, the junction kept 13 bases outside the gene matches. The CDR3 is 16 amino acids. The DNA of the CDR3 is TGTGCCAGCAGCTCGCCCCCCCTGAGCGGGGGCTATGAGCAGTTCTTC. It translates to CASSSPPLSGGYEQFF.

The rearrangement uses TRBV5-5 and TRBJ2-3; D gene ambiguous. V was clipped by 3 bases and J by 3 bases, with 14 bases between them. CDR1 and CDR2 (germline): SGHKS, YYEKEE (reference sequence). The CDR3 is 15 residues long. CDR3 coding DNA: TGTGCCAGCAGCTCGGACCCCCCCCTGACAGATACGCAGTATTTT. Protein product: CASSSDPPLTDTQYF. The variable domain in full, with the rest retrieved from reference TRBV5-5 and TRBJ2-3, is DAGVTQSPTHLIKTRGQQVTLRCSPISGHKSVSWYQQVLGQGPQFIFQYYEKEERGRGNFPDRFSARQFPNYSSELNVNALLLGDSALYLCASSSDPPLTDTQYFGPGTRLTVL.

This clonotype was counted a few times. V and J are TRBV7-2 and TRBJ2-1; 13 bases are shared with TRBD2. Germline-derived CDR1 and CDR2 are SGHTA and FQGNSA. The trim removed 7 bases at V and 8 bases at J, leaving 8 bases unmatched. CDR3 length equals 15 residues. The CDR3 nucleotides are TGTGCCAGCACCTACTCGGGACTAGCGGGATATGAGCAGTTCTTC. Translation gives CASTYSGLAGYEQFF.

The genes are TRBV6-8 and TRBJ1-3, with D perhaps matching TRBD1 (5 bases). CDR1 is MNHGY, CDR2 SAAAGT, per germline. The CDR3 has 15 residues. The germline V and J ends were trimmed by 6 bases and 3 bases, with 15 bases remaining between them. The DNA of the CDR3 is TGTGCCAGCAGACCCAGGGTCACATATGGAAACACCATATATTTT. It codes for CASRPRVTYGNTIYF.

In this sample, this clonotype turned up a few times. The rearrangement uses TRBV11-2 and TRBJ2-6; D call uncertain. Germline V lookup: CDR1 SGHAT, CDR2 FQNNGV. This CDR3 contains 13 residues. Trimming stripped 8 bases from V and 3 bases from J, with 8 bases between. The CDR3 region is CASEIGGANVLTF. The CDR3 bases are TGTGCCAGCGAAATTGGTGGGGCCAACGTCCTGACTTTC. Full variable domain (outside the CDR3, taken from reference TRBV11-2 and TRBJ2-6): EAGVAQSPRYKIIEKRQSVAFWCNPISGHATLYWYQQILGQGPKLLIQFQNNGVVDDSQLPKDRFSAERLKGVDSTLKIQPAKLEDSAVYLCASEIGGANVLTFGAGSRLTVL.

The chain couples TRBV19 to TRBJ1-5; 8 positions agree with TRBD1. The CDR3 is 15 residues long. Germline V lookup: CDR1 LNHDA, CDR2 SQIVND (reference sequence). The J segment lost 2 bases and the V segment lost 5 bases, leaving 5 bases of the junction unmatched. DNA for the CDR3: TGTGCCAGTAGTGGGGACAGGTTTGGCAATCAGCCCCAGCATTTT. Amino acid sequence: CASSGDRFGNQPQHF.

The V call is TRBV11-2, the J call TRBJ2-1; possibly TRBD1 or TRBD2 for D (5 bases each). There are 14 residues in the CDR3. Germline CDR1 and CDR2: SGHAT and FQNNGV. V gave up 3 bases and J gave up 2 bases, with 8 bases separating them. CDR3 nucleotides: TGTGCCAGCAGCTTCTGGGGGACCTACAATGAGCAGTTCTTC. It codes for CASSFWGTYNEQFF. The complete variable domain, with remaining parts taken from reference TRBV11-2 and TRBJ2-1, reads EAGVAQSPRYKIIEKRQSVAFWCNPISGHATLYWYQQILGQGPKLLIQFQNNGVVDDSQLPKDRFSAERLKGVDSTLKIQPAKLEDSAVYLCASSFWGTYNEQFFGPGTRLTVL.

This clonotype was picked up one time. The chain carries TRBV27 and TRBJ1-6; 7 nucleotides match TRBD1. The CDR3 loop spans 15 amino acids. Germline-derived CDR1 and CDR2 are MNHEY and SMNVEV (reference sequence). V shed 6 bases and J 7 bases; nucleotides not matched to a gene: 9. The CDR3 is CASSPIGGLNSPLHF. The CDR3 DNA sequence: TGTGCCAGCAGCCCCATAGGGGGCCTGAATTCACCCCTCCACTTT.

This clonotype was detected only a few times. The rearrangement joins TRBV7-8 to TRBJ2-5, with 12 bases fitting TRBD2. Germline V gene sequence: CDR1 SGHVS, CDR2 FQNEAQ. The CDR3 extends over 17 amino acids. V dropped 5 bases and J dropped 5; count of bases not matched to a gene: 12. CDR3 protein: CASSRTSGATGGETQYF. For the CDR3, the DNA is TGTGCCAGCAGCCGGACTAGCGGGGCCACGGGGGGGGAGACCCAGTACTTC. The full variable domain, with the rest looked up from reference TRBV7-8 and TRBJ2-5, is GAGVSQSPRYKVAKRGQDVALRCDPISGHVSLFWYQQALGQGPEFLTYFQNEAQLDKSGLPSDRFFAERPEGSVSTLKIQRTQQEDSAVYLCASSRTSGATGGETQYFGPGTRLLVL.

The gene calls are TRBV6-2 or TRBV6-3 and TRBJ2-5; 9 bases line up with TRBD2. J was trimmed by 5 bases and V by 2 bases; bases with no gene match: 6. The length of the CDR3 is 15 residues. Germline assignment: CDR1 MNHEY and CDR2 SVGEGT. CDR3 loop: CASSYLSSGKETQYF. CDR3 coding DNA: TGTGCCAGCAGTTACCTGTCTAGCGGGAAGGAGACCCAGTACTTC.

CDR3 sequence reads: CASSPVGLDNEKLFF. The DNA for the CDR3 is TGTGCCAGCTCACCGGTTGGACTTGATAATGAAAAACTGTTTTTT. The J gene is TRBJ1-4, the V gene TRBV18, with D unclear. The V gene lost 3 bases and the J gene lost 4 bases, with 12 bases spanning the gap. Germline lookup yields CDR1 KGHSH and CDR2 LQKENI. CDR3 length: 15 amino acids.

This clonotype was seen a few times. J is TRBJ1-5 and V is TRBV7-2; weak D call: TRBD1 (5 bases). V was pared by 5 bases and J by 1 base, with 18 bases between. Germline V gene sequence: CDR1 SGHTA, CDR2 FQGNSA. The CDR3 sequence is 17 residues long. The CDR3 sequence: CASSPRAGKESNQPQHF. The CDR3 DNA reads TGTGCCAGCAGCCCGAGGGCAGGGAAAGAAAGCAATCAGCCCCAGCATTTT.